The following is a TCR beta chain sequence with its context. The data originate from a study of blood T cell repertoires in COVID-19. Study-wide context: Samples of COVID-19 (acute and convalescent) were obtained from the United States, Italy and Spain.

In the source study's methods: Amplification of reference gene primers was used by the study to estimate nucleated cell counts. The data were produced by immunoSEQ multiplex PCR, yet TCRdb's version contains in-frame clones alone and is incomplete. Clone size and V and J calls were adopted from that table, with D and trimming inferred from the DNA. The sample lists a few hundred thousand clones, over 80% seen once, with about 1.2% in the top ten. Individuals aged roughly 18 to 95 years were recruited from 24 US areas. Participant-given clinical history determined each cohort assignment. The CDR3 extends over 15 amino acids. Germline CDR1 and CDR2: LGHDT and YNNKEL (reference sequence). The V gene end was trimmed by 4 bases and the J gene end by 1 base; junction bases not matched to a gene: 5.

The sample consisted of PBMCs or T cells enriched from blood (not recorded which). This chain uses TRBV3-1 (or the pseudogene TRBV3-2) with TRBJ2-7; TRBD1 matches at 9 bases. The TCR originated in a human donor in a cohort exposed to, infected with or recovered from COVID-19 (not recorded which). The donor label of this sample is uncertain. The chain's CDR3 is CASSPSGTGSYEQYF. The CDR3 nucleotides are TGTGCCAGCAGCCCTTCCGGGACAGGGTCCTACGAGCAGTACTTC.